The subject of this entry is one TCR beta chain. Its antigen is unidentified. Antigen-specific CD4+ T cell clonotypes were called by their expansion after viral peptide-pool culture in ViraFEST. CD4+ T cell isolation took place after approximately 11 days of culture. The cohort was immunized with two doses of either the BNT162b2 or mRNA-1273 vaccine. None of the vaccinated had previously contracted SARS-CoV-2, and their nucleocapsid antibodies tested negative. Every well housed two million PBMC, which grew in culture alongside about 11 IU/ml IL-2 and 10 ug/ml peptides. This entry belongs to a study of vaccination effects on CD4 cells after COVID-19. Whole-study context: Samples gathered post-vaccine arrived a median of 72 days past the second dose.

Measured with immunoSEQ multiplex PCR; TCRdb has only the in-frame clones, and not every one. The repertoire holds tens of thousands of clones, with around 77% as singletons. This CDR3 region has 16 residues. The germline CDR1 and CDR2 sequences are GTSNPN and SVGIG (reference sequence). The junction had 9 bases not matched to a gene; V was cut back by 3 bases and J by 5 bases. This chain uses TRBV30 with TRBJ2-1, with 11 nucleotides matching TRBD2. Sequencing used CD4+ T cells from PBMCs cultured with HCoV-NL63 spike peptides, obtained after COVID-19 vaccination. This clonotype was obtained from a human donor who received a COVID-19 vaccine. CDR3: CAWSLSGLAVDNEQFF. The CDR3 DNA sequence: TGTGCCTGGAGCCTCTCGGGACTAGCGGTCGACAATGAGCAGTTCTTC.